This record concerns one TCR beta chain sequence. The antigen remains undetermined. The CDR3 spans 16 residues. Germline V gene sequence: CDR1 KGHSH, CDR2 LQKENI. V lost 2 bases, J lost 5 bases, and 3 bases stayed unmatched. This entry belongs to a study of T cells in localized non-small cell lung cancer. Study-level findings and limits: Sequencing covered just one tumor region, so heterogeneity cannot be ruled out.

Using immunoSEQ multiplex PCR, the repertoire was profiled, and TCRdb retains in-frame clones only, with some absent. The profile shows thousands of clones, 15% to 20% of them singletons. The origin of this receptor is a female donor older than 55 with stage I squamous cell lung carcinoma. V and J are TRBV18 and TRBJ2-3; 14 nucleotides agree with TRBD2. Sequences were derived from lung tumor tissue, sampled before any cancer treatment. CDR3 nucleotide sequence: TGTGCCAGCTCACCAAGACTAGCGGGAGGGGAAGATACGCAGTATTTT. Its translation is CASSPRLAGGEDTQYF.